The 13 T cell receptor beta chains presented below share a single source sample, sequenced in a study of blood T cell repertoires in COVID-19. Assay: immunoSEQ multiplex PCR; the TCRdb copy retains only in-frame clones and omits some. Here the sample spans roughly 220,000 clones, around 82% being singletons. Sequenced input: peripheral blood. Receptors were obtained from a woman in her 30s who had recovered from COVID-19.

The V call is TRBV27, the J call TRBJ2-7; 7 bases map to TRBD1. The CDR3 runs to 16 residues. The J segment lost 6 bases and the V segment lost 5 bases, leaving 16 bases of the junction unmatched. The germline CDR1 and CDR2 sequences are MNHEY and SMNVEV (reference sequence). CDR3 nucleotide sequence: TGTGCCAGCAGTCGCTACCGGGACAGAAGCTTAAGCGAGCAGTACTTC. The encoded protein is CASSRYRDRSLSEQYF.

The chain carries TRBV19 and TRBJ2-2, with D maybe TRBD2 (7 bases). Germline CDR1 is LNHDA and CDR2 is SQIVND (reference sequence). Deletions cut 5 bases from V and 2 bases from J, with 18 bases between. This CDR3 spans 17 amino acids. The CDR3 protein is CASSPRGLAANTGELFF. The CDR3, as DNA: TGTGCCAGTAGTCCCCGGGGGCTAGCGGCAAACACCGGGGAGCTGTTTTTT. Using reference TRBV19 and TRBJ2-2 for the parts outside the CDR3, the full variable domain is DGGITQSPKYLFRKEGQNVTLSCEQNLNHDAMYWYRQDPGQGLRLIYYSQIVNDFQKGDIAEGYSVSREKKESFPLTVTSAQKNPTAFYLCASSPRGLAANTGELFFGEGSRLTVL.

The chain combines TRBV7-3 with TRBJ1-1; TRBD1 is a possible D gene (5 bases). Germline-derived CDR1 and CDR2 are SGHTA and FQGTGA. The CDR3 spans 14 residues. Between the trimmed V and J ends, which lost 4 bases and 7 bases, there was a span of 16 bases. CDR3 loop: CASSSSSGFGEAFF. DNA of the CDR3: TGTGCCAGCAGCTCATCGTCAGGGTTTGGTGAAGCTTTCTTT. The full variable domain, in which reference TRBV7-3 and TRBJ1-1 provide the parts outside the CDR3, is GAGVSQTPSNKVTEKGKYVELRCDPISGHTALYWYRQSLGQGPEFLIYFQGTGAADDSGLPNDRFFAVRPEGSVSTLKIQRTERGDSAVYLCASSSSSGFGEAFFGQGTRLTVV.

The gene calls are TRBV29-1 and TRBJ2-3; 7 nucleotides agree with TRBD2. J was trimmed by 6 bases and V by 7 bases; bases with no gene match: 13. CDR3 length equals 14 residues. Germline CDR1 is SQVTM and CDR2 is ANQGSEA. In DNA form, the CDR3 reads TGCAGCGCCGCGGGGGAGGGAGGGTTTGATACGCAGTATTTT. This gives the protein CSAAGEGGFDTQYF.

This chain uses TRBV18 with TRBJ1-6; TRBD1 might be the D (5 bases). The germline V and J ends were trimmed by 6 bases and 4 bases, with 10 bases remaining between them. Germline values: CDR1 KGHSH, CDR2 LQKENI. This CDR3 comprises 14 residues. The CDR3 protein is CASSLDRYNSPLHF. For the CDR3, the DNA is TGTGCCAGCTCTCTCGACAGATATAATTCACCCCTCCACTTT.

V usage is TRBV3-1 (or the pseudogene TRBV3-2) and J usage is TRBJ2-7; a weak D match, TRBD1 (5 bases). The CDR3 extends over 12 amino acids. Germline CDR1 is LGHDT and CDR2 is YNNKEL (reference sequence). Trimming cost V 4 bases and J 3 bases, with 7 bases left between them. The CDR3 region is CASSPQGYEQYF. The CDR3 region has the DNA TGTGCCAGCAGCCCCCAGGGCTACGAGCAGTACTTC.

V usage is TRBV19 and J usage is TRBJ2-1, with D possibly TRBD1 on 7 matching bases. Germline lookup yields CDR1 LNHDA and CDR2 SQIVND (reference sequence). The CDR3 length is 15 residues. V dropped 3 bases and J dropped 4 bases, with 13 bases sitting between them. This CDR3 reads CASSMEGTAYNEQFF. CDR3 nucleotide sequence: TGTGCCAGTAGTATGGAGGGGACAGCGTACAATGAGCAGTTCTTC.

The chain employs TRBV27 and TRBJ1-1; no definite D call. V shed 4 bases and J shed 1 base, with 7 bases lying between them. Per germline, CDR1 MNHEY and CDR2 SMNVEV (reference sequence). The CDR3 extends over 13 amino acids. The DNA of the CDR3 is TGTGCCAGCAGTTCAACAGCGAACACTGAAGCTTTCTTT. This gives the protein CASSSTANTEAFF.

This chain uses TRBV20-1 with TRBJ2-2; 10 bases align to TRBD2. There are 16 residues in the CDR3. V dropped 6 bases and J dropped 2; count of bases not matched to a gene: 9. Germline CDR1 and CDR2: DFQATT and SNEGSKA (reference sequence). CDR3 bases: TGCAGTGCCAGTACTCCTAGCGGGGGTAACACCGGGGAGCTGTTTTTT. This sequence encodes CSASTPSGGNTGELFF.

This chain uses TRBV3-1 (or the pseudogene TRBV3-2) with TRBJ2-1, with 7 bases aligning to TRBD2. J gave up 7 bases and V 3 bases, and 6 bases lay outside the gene matches. The CDR3 spans 14 residues. Germline CDR1 is LGHDT and CDR2 is YNNKEL (reference sequence). The CDR3 DNA follows: TGTGCCAGCAGCCAGGGGACTATTCGGAATGAGCAGTTCTTC. As protein: CASSQGTIRNEQFF.

This rearrangement joins TRBV2 to TRBJ2-7, with unresolved D. The CDR3 sequence is 13 residues long. Per germline, CDR1 SNHLY and CDR2 FYNNEI. V lost 1 base to trimming and J lost 7 bases, with 11 bases between them. DNA of the CDR3: TGTGCCAGCAGTGAAGGCTTGACTCGGGAGCAGTACTTC. Residues: CASSEGLTREQYF.

The chain uses TRBV21-1 and TRBJ1-2. TRBV21-1 is assigned pseudogene status. This CDR3 comprises 14 residues. CDR3 DNA sequence: TGTGCCAGCAGCAAAGTAGTGCTGAACTATGGCTACACCTTC. Translated: CASSKVVLNYGYTF.

The V gene is TRBV5-1, the J gene TRBJ2-5; 8 bases align to TRBD2. Germline V gene sequence: CDR1 SGHRS, CDR2 YFSETQ. The CDR3 length is 17 residues. J lost 3 bases, V lost 4 bases, and 14 bases had no gene match. The CDR3 bases are TGCGCCAGCAGCCCGGGACGAGCGGGAGACCGAGAAGAGACCCAGTACTTC. Translated, it gives CASSPGRAGDREETQYF.